Below are 19 T cell receptor beta chains sequenced from a single sample in a study of cytomegalovirus exposure and HLA in healthy donors. It was with 60 Vbeta and 13 Jbeta primers that the PCR ran. TCRdb's table, derived via immunoSEQ multiplex PCR, lists solely in-frame clones and lacks some. The sample totals roughly 100,000 clones. The sequencing sample was made of PBMCs. The source of these receptors is a man aged 40-49 years in good health and CMV-seronegative.

V gene TRBV5-6 combines with J gene TRBJ2-3, with D unclear. The germline gives CDR1 SGHDT, CDR2 YYEEEE. The V end lost 3 bases, the J end lost 4 bases, and 12 bases lay between the germline ends. CDR3 length: 14 amino acids. As DNA, the CDR3 is TGTGCCAGCAGCTCCCTGAATGAGCCAGATACGCAGTATTTT. Its translation is CASSSLNEPDTQYF.

The V and J genes are TRBV7-9 and TRBJ2-3; TRBD2 agrees at 9 bases. This CDR3 has 14 amino acids. Unmatched junction bases numbered 3, after V lost 8 bases and J lost 0 bases. CDR1 is SEHNR, CDR2 FQNEAQ, per germline (reference sequence). CDR3 sequence: CASGAGGSTDTQYF. CDR3 DNA: TGTGCCAGCGGGGCGGGAGGGAGCACAGATACGCAGTATTTT.

The chain is built from TRBV18 and TRBJ2-2; TRBD1 matches at 10 bases. Germline V gene lookup returns CDR1 KGHSH and CDR2 LQKENI. The CDR3 is 18 amino acids. Trimming cost V 1 base and J 3 bases; bases outside gene matches: 8. The chain's CDR3 is CASSPLTAGTGDTGELFF. CDR3 coding DNA: TGTGCCAGCTCACCACTAACAGCTGGGACAGGGGACACCGGGGAGCTGTTTTTT.

The chain combines TRBV11-3 with TRBJ2-3; 8 bases are a match to TRBD1. In germline, CDR1 is SGHNT, CDR2 YENEEA. Trimming cost V 5 bases and J 8 bases; bases outside gene matches: 6. The CDR3 covers 13 residues. CDR3: CASSQDRVATQYF. The CDR3 nucleotides are TGTGCCAGCAGCCAGGACAGGGTTGCTACGCAGTATTTT.

The chain recombines TRBV18 with TRBJ2-2; D may be TRBD1 (6 bases). CDR1 and CDR2 (germline): KGHSH, LQKENI. Trimming stripped 2 bases from V and 2 bases from J, with 12 bases between. The CDR3 loop spans 16 amino acids. In DNA, the CDR3 is TGTGCCAGCTCACCATTGGCAGGGGCAAACACCGGGGAGCTGTTTTTT. Translation: CASSPLAGANTGELFF.

The chain joins TRBV6-1 to TRBJ1-5, with unresolved D. Germline V gives CDR1 MNHNS, CDR2 SASEGT. The CDR3 runs to 17 residues. With 2 bases removed from V and 2 bases from J, the gap between germline ends came to 16 bases. The CDR3 is CASSEIVLGIGNQPQHF. The DNA of the CDR3 is TGTGCCAGCAGTGAAATAGTTTTGGGCATAGGCAATCAGCCCCAGCATTTT.

Written as DNA, the CDR3 is TGTGCCAGCAGCCCCGGGTACGAGCAGTACTTC. Protein product: CASSPGYEQYF. The chain couples TRBV14 to TRBJ2-7; no firm D call. Looked up from germline, CDR1 is SGHDN and CDR2 is FVKESK. V was pared by 4 bases and J by 4 bases, with 5 bases between. This CDR3 has 11 amino acids.

The V call is TRBV4-3, the J call TRBJ1-1, with a weak D call TRBD1 (5 bases). V was trimmed by 3 bases and J by 0 bases, leaving 14 bases between them. Germline CDR1 and CDR2: LGHNA and YSLEER. The CDR3 is 16 amino acids. The CDR3 coding sequence is TGCGCCAGCAGCCAGGAGAGACAGCTCTTGAACACTGAAGCTTTCTTT. Amino acid sequence: CASSQERQLLNTEAFF.

CDR3 amino acids: CASSGAFRNTEAFF. CDR3 DNA sequence: TGTGCCAGTAGTGGGGCCTTCCGGAACACTGAAGCTTTCTTT. The chain has TRBV6-5 and TRBJ1-1; perhaps TRBD1 as D (5 bases). V lost 9 bases, J lost 1 base, and 15 bases lay in between. CDR1 and CDR2 (germline): MNHEY, SVGAGI. This CDR3 region has 14 residues.

The rearrangement joins TRBV27 to TRBJ1-1, with TRBD1 identical over 8 bases. This CDR3 is built from 15 residues. Trimming at V came to 2 bases and at J to 3 bases, leaving 5 bases not matched to a gene. The germline V gene has CDR1 MNHEY and CDR2 SMNVEV (reference sequence). CDR3 protein: CASSLGQGWDTEAFF. CDR3 coding DNA: TGTGCCAGCAGTTTAGGACAGGGCTGGGACACTGAAGCTTTCTTT.

V gene TRBV4-1 combines with J gene TRBJ2-3; 7 bases are a match to TRBD2. From germline, CDR1 is MGHRA and CDR2 YSYEKL. The J segment lost 1 base and the V segment lost 0 bases, leaving 4 bases of the junction unmatched. This CDR3 has 16 amino acids. CDR3 amino acids: CASSQDGGTGTDTQYF. CDR3 nucleotide sequence: TGCGCCAGCAGCCAAGACGGGGGGACCGGCACAGATACGCAGTATTTT.

The chain couples TRBV7-6 to TRBJ2-7; 7 bases match TRBD1. This CDR3 comprises 14 residues. Trimming cost V 5 bases and J 0 bases; bases outside gene matches: 4. The germline V gene encodes CDR1 SGHVS and CDR2 FNYEAQ. The CDR3 is CASSSWDSSYEQYF. For the CDR3, the DNA is TGTGCCAGCAGCAGCTGGGACAGCTCCTACGAGCAGTACTTC.

This rearrangement joins TRBV5-1 to TRBJ1-1, with 10 bases aligning to TRBD1. Germline values: CDR1 SGHRS, CDR2 YFSETQ. V was clipped by 2 bases and J by 11 bases; unmatched bases: 9. The length of the CDR3 is 14 residues. CDR3: CASSFGQGVNRAFF. In DNA form, the CDR3 reads TGCGCCAGCAGCTTTGGACAGGGGGTAAACAGGGCTTTCTTT.

This chain links TRBV19 with TRBJ2-4; the D is unclear. The length of the CDR3 is 15 residues. Germline V gene lookup returns CDR1 LNHDA and CDR2 SQIVND (reference sequence). V lost 3 bases, J lost 4 bases, and 13 bases lay in between. Written as DNA, the CDR3 is TGTGCCAGTAGTATGCCCGCGGCTGGGAAAAACATTCAGTACTTC. It specifies CASSMPAAGKNIQYF.

V usage is TRBV5-1 and J usage is TRBJ2-2; 8 positions match TRBD1. CDR3 size: 16 residues. V shed 4 bases, J shed 6 bases, and the junction held 11 bases outside the gene matches. CDR1 and CDR2 (germline): SGHRS, YFSETQ. The CDR3 protein is CASSPTGTGPSGELFF. CDR3 DNA sequence: TGCGCCAGCAGCCCAACCGGGACAGGCCCATCCGGGGAGCTGTTTTTT.

V gene TRBV6-6 combines with J gene TRBJ1-1; D is unresolved. Trimming left V 2 bases short and J 5 bases short, with 3 bases between. Germline V gene data show CDR1 as MNHNY and CDR2 as SVGAGI (reference sequence). The CDR3 sequence is 11 residues long. The CDR3 DNA follows: TGTGCCAGCAGTTACCGGACTGAAGCTTTCTTT. Protein product: CASSYRTEAFF.

The chain has TRBV28 and TRBJ1-1, with D possibly TRBD1 on 5 matching bases. The CDR3 sequence is 14 residues long. V lost 1 base and J lost 7, with 13 bases in between. Germline values: CDR1 MDHEN, CDR2 SYDVKM. For the CDR3, the DNA is TGTGCCAGCAGTTTATTCTCTGGGGGGAATGAAGCTTTCTTT. Amino acids: CASSLFSGGNEAFF.

The rearrangement links TRBV19 to TRBJ2-7; 7 bases line up with TRBD1. CDR1 is LNHDA and CDR2 is SQIVND in the germline V gene (reference sequence). J gave up 7 bases and V 8 bases, and 17 bases lay outside the gene matches. This CDR3 is 15 amino acids long. This CDR3 is CASSLQGDVLGEQYF. The CDR3 DNA reads TGTGCCAGTTCCCTTCAGGGGGACGTATTGGGTGAGCAGTACTTC.

The chain uses TRBV7-2 and TRBJ2-1, with D tentatively TRBD2 (5 bases). Trimming pared 2 bases from V and 6 bases from J, leaving 17 bases between. The CDR3 extends over 16 amino acids. The germline CDR1 and CDR2 sequences are SGHTA and FQGNSA. The CDR3, as DNA: TGTGCCAGCAGCTTATTGTCGCTTCTAGCAGCCAATGAGCAGTTCTTC. Protein sequence: CASSLLSLLAANEQFF.